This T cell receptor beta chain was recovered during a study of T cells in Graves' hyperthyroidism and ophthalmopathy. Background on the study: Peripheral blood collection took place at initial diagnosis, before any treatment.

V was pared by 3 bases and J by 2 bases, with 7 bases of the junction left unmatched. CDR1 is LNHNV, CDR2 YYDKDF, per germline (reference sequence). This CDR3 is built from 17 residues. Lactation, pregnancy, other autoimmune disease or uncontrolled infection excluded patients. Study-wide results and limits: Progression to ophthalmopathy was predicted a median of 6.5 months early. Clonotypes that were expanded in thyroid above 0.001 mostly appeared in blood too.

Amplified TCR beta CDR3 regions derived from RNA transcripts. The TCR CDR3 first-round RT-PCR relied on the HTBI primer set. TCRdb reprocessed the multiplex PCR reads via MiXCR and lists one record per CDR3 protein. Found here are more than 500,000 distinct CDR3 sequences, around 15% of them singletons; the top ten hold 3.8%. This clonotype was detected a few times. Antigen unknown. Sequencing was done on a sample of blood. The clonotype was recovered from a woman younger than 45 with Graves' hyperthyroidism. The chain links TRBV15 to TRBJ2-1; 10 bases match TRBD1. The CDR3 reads CATSSPTDRGPYNEQFF. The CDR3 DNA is TGTGCCACCAGCAGCCCCACAGACAGGGGGCCCTACAATGAGCAGTTCTTC.